Following are 19 T cell receptor beta chains from one sample sequenced in a study of blood T cell repertoires in COVID-19. The data were produced by immunoSEQ multiplex PCR, yet TCRdb's version contains in-frame clones alone and is incomplete. The data contain about 80,000 clones, 75% to 90% of them singletons. Material for sequencing was peripheral blood. These receptors all stem from a man in his sixties with active or convalescent COVID-19.

Points on this clone: Relative to the germline gene, one junction end is altered; a read error may explain this. The rearrangement links TRBV4-3 to TRBJ1-4; no reliable D call. Per germline, CDR1 LGHNA and CDR2 YSLEER. The CDR3 runs 17 residues. The CDR3 bases are TGCGCCAGCAACCAAGAAACGGGAACCGCAACTAATGAAAAACTGTTTTTT. Translating gives CASNQETGTATNEKLFF.

This rearrangement joins TRBV19 to TRBJ1-2; 7 nucleotides match TRBD1. The germline V gene encodes CDR1 LNHDA and CDR2 SQIVND (reference sequence). The CDR3 has 14 residues. V shed 3 bases, J shed 4 bases, and the junction held 5 bases outside the gene matches. The CDR3 nucleotides are TGTGCCAGTAGTATCGGGAGGGGGCCCTATGGCTACACCTTC. It is translated as CASSIGRGPYGYTF. Variable domain in full (rest from reference TRBV19 and TRBJ1-2): DGGITQSPKYLFRKEGQNVTLSCEQNLNHDAMYWYRQDPGQGLRLIYYSQIVNDFQKGDIAEGYSVSREKKESFPLTVTSAQKNPTAFYLCASSIGRGPYGYTFGSGTRLTVV.

V and J are TRBV7-9 and TRBJ2-3, with D uncertain. This CDR3 comprises 16 residues. The V and J ends lost 2 bases and 0 bases respectively, with 12 bases between them. CDR1 SEHNR and CDR2 FQNEAQ come from the germline V gene (reference sequence). The CDR3 nucleotides read TGTGCCAGCAGCTTACTCCCCACCACTAGCACAGATACGCAGTATTTT. Residues: CASSLLPTTSTDTQYF.

The rearrangement links TRBV28 to TRBJ1-2, with a possible D match to TRBD1 (6 bases). CDR1 MDHEN and CDR2 SYDVKM come from the germline V gene. The ends were cut back, 1 base at V and 5 bases at J, with 11 bases in the middle. The CDR3 is 14 residues long. CDR3 in amino acids: CASSLYRVEYGYTF. The CDR3 coding sequence is TGTGCCAGCAGTTTATACAGGGTTGAGTATGGCTACACCTTC.

This clone was counted only a few times. This sequence joins TRBV30 and TRBJ1-1; 8 positions agree with TRBD1. From germline, CDR1 is GTSNPN and CDR2 SVGIG (reference sequence). The V segment lost 3 bases and the J segment 3 bases; nucleotides outside the gene matches: 9. There are 15 residues in the CDR3. CDR3 DNA sequence: TGTGCCTGGAGGGGGAGGACAGGGTGGTACACTGAAGCTTTCTTT. Amino acid sequence: CAWRGRTGWYTEAFF.

The chain uses TRBV6-5 and TRBJ1-2; perhaps TRBD1 as D (5 bases). CDR3 length: 12 amino acids. V was cut by 2 bases and J by 8 bases, with 9 bases left in between. Germline CDR1 MNHEY, CDR2 SVGAGI. CDR3 region: CASSYQGQGYTF. DNA of the CDR3: TGTGCCAGCAGTTACCAGGGTCAGGGCTACACCTTC.

The V and J genes are TRBV7-3 and TRBJ2-3; 9 bases align to TRBD2. Germline V lookup: CDR1 SGHTA, CDR2 FQGTGA. This CDR3 contains 15 residues. Germline trimming cut 5 bases from V and 4 bases from J; bases unmatched to any gene: 7. CDR3 region: CASSRGGAEADTQYF. CDR3 sequence (DNA): TGTGCCAGCAGCCGCGGGGGGGCAGAGGCAGATACGCAGTATTTT.

This clone was detected only a few times. This rearrangement joins TRBV4-3 to TRBJ1-1; tentative D call: TRBD1 (5 bases). The CDR3 covers 14 residues. The germline CDR1 and CDR2 sequences are LGHNA and YSLEER. The V gene lost 4 bases and the J gene lost 4 bases, with 13 bases spanning the gap. The CDR3 loop reads CASSLQGVGTEAFF. The DNA of the CDR3 is TGCGCCAGCAGCCTTCAGGGTGTGGGCACTGAAGCTTTCTTT.

The chain uses TRBV2 and TRBJ2-5, with a possible D match to TRBD2 (6 bases). Germline V gene lookup returns CDR1 SNHLY and CDR2 FYNNEI. The V and J ends lost 6 bases and 2 bases respectively, with 10 bases between them. The CDR3 contains 13 residues. The CDR3 spells CASRRDFQETQYF. CDR3 bases: TGTGCCAGCAGACGGGACTTTCAAGAGACCCAGTACTTC.

J is TRBJ1-1 and V is TRBV12-5; perhaps TRBD1 as D (6 bases). This CDR3 has 14 residues. Germline values: CDR1 LGHNT, CDR2 FRNRAP. Trimming removed 2 bases at V and 7 bases at J, with 14 bases between. CDR3 region: CASGLYGGQSEAFF. CDR3 nucleotides: TGTGCTAGTGGTTTGTACGGGGGGCAAAGTGAAGCTTTCTTT.

This clone has only a few counts. In DNA, the CDR3 is TGTGCCAGCAGCTTTAGCGGGGGCTACACCGGGGAGCTGTTTTTT. It translates to CASSFSGGYTGELFF. V usage is TRBV7-2 and J usage is TRBJ2-2; 9 bases are shared with TRBD2. V shed 3 bases and J 3 bases; nucleotides not matched to a gene: 2. This CDR3 comprises 15 residues. Germline V gene sequence: CDR1 SGHTA, CDR2 FQGNSA.

This chain connects TRBV7-3 to TRBJ1-5, with D possibly being TRBD1 (6 bases). CDR1 and CDR2 from the germline V gene are SGHTA and FQGTGA. This CDR3 region has 14 residues. V dropped 2 bases and J dropped 5 bases, with 10 bases sitting between them. The CDR3 spells CASSLWTADQPQHF. In nucleotides, the CDR3 is TGTGCCAGCAGCTTATGGACAGCAGATCAGCCCCAGCATTTT. The variable domain in full, completed from reference TRBV7-3 and TRBJ1-5, reads GAGVSQTPSNKVTEKGKYVELRCDPISGHTALYWYRQSLGQGPEFLIYFQGTGAADDSGLPNDRFFAVRPEGSVSTLKIQRTERGDSAVYLCASSLWTADQPQHFGDGTRLSIL.

J is TRBJ1-1 and V is TRBV6-2 or TRBV6-3; D uncertain. The CDR3 contains 13 residues. Trimming took 5 bases from V and 1 from J, leaving 8 bases between them. Germline V gene sequence: CDR1 MNHEY, CDR2 SVGEGT. CDR3: CASSQQPNTEAFF. CDR3 bases: TGTGCCAGCAGTCAACAGCCGAACACTGAAGCTTTCTTT.

The chain joins TRBV7-9 to TRBJ2-1, with TRBD2 matching over 9 bases. This CDR3 is built from 13 residues. Unmatched junction bases numbered 4, after V lost 3 bases and J lost 10 bases. Looked up from germline, CDR1 is SEHNR and CDR2 is FQNEAQ (reference sequence). CDR3 DNA: TGTGCCAGCAGCTTCGGGACTAGCAGGGAGCAGTTCTTC. As protein: CASSFGTSREQFF. Filled out from reference TRBV7-9 and TRBJ2-1, the complete variable domain reads DTGVSQNPRHKITKRGQNVTFRCDPISEHNRLYWYRQTLGQGPEFLTYFQNEAQLEKSRLLSDRFSAERPKGSFSTLEIQRTEQGDSAMYLCASSFGTSREQFFGPGTRLTVL.

This chain uses TRBV14 with TRBJ2-7; D remains unclear. The V gene's germline CDR1 is SGHDN and CDR2 FVKESK. V was cut by 4 bases and J by 6 bases, with 13 bases left in between. There are 13 residues in the CDR3. CDR3 nucleotide sequence: TGTGCCAGCAGCCTTGGGCACCTCGGCGAGCAGTACTTC. This gives the protein CASSLGHLGEQYF.

The V and J genes are TRBV19 and TRBJ1-5; TRBD1 is a possible D gene (5 bases). Germline CDR1 and CDR2: LNHDA and SQIVND (reference sequence). This CDR3 comprises 13 residues. V was clipped by 4 bases and J by 6 bases, with 10 bases between them. This CDR3 reads CASSTREGQPQHF. DNA of the CDR3: TGTGCCAGTAGTACCAGGGAGGGTCAGCCCCAGCATTTT.

The chain recombines TRBV27 with TRBJ2-3, with 12 bases identical to TRBD2. Germline loops: CDR1 MNHEY, CDR2 SMNVEV (reference sequence). The CDR3 has 16 residues. With 3 bases clipped from V and 5 bases from J, the junction kept 6 bases outside the gene matches. CDR3 in amino acids: CASSFLAGGPRDTQYF. The CDR3 DNA reads TGTGCCAGCAGTTTTCTAGCGGGGGGGCCTAGAGATACGCAGTATTTT.

This clone appeared a few times. The chain employs TRBV7-2 and TRBJ1-2, with D possibly matching TRBD1 (5 bases). CDR1 and CDR2 from the germline V gene are SGHTA and FQGNSA. The length of the CDR3 is 12 residues. The V and J ends lost 8 bases and 9 bases respectively, with 16 bases between them. CDR3 sequence: CASGAHRDRYTF. CDR3 DNA: TGTGCCAGCGGGGCCCATCGCGACCGCTACACCTTC.

The chain recombines TRBV19 with TRBJ2-2; a possible D gene is TRBD2 (7 bases). The germline V gene has CDR1 LNHDA and CDR2 SQIVND (reference sequence). The CDR3 is 14 amino acids. V was shortened by 3 bases and J by 5 bases, with 10 bases between the two germline ends. The CDR3: CASSIRGATGELFF. The DNA of the CDR3 is TGTGCCAGTAGTATCCGGGGGGCTACCGGGGAGCTGTTTTTT. Full variable domain (rest looked up from reference TRBV19 and TRBJ2-2): DGGITQSPKYLFRKEGQNVTLSCEQNLNHDAMYWYRQDPGQGLRLIYYSQIVNDFQKGDIAEGYSVSREKKESFPLTVTSAQKNPTAFYLCASSIRGATGELFFGEGSRLTVL.